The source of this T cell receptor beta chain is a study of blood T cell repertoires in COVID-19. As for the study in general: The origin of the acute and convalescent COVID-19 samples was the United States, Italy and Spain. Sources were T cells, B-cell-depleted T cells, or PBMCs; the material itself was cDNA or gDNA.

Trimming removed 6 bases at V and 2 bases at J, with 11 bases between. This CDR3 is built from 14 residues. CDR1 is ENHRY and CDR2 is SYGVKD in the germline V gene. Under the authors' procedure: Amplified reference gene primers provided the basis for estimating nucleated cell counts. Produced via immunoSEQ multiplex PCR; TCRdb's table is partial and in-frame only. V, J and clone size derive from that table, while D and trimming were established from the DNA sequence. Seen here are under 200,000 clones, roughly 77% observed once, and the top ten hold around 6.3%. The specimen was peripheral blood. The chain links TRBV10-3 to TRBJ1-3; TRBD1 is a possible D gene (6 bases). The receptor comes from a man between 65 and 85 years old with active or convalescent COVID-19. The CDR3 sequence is CAIRSDSTGNTIYF. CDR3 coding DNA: TGTGCCATCAGATCGGACAGCACTGGAAACACCATATATTTT.